This TCR beta chain was sequenced during a study of cytomegalovirus exposure and HLA in healthy donors. At the level of the study: T cells numbering approximately 170 million yielded more than 95 million unique TCR beta sequences in an earlier analysis. Study conclusions and caveats: HLA alleles were associated with around 17,000 TCR beta sequences in a later analysis at 0.05 false discovery rate. Presence/absence analyses assumed roughly uniform sequencing depth across donors.

Concerning this clone: Antigen unknown.

V lost 3 bases, J lost 7 bases, and 11 bases stayed unmatched. CDR3 length equals 16 residues. Germline V gene lookup returns CDR1 KGHSH and CDR2 LQKENI. Both 60 Vbeta primers and 13 Jbeta primers went into the PCR. Using immunoSEQ multiplex PCR, the repertoire was profiled, and TCRdb retains in-frame clones only, with some absent. The sample gives 93,000 or so clones, around 77% of which show up once; about 4.1% is in the top ten. The receptor was derived from a man aged 45 to 65 in good health and CMV-seropositive. J is TRBJ2-1 and V is TRBV18, with TRBD2 matching 8 bases. The sequenced material came from PBMCs. The CDR3 region has the DNA TGTGCCAGCTCACCGACGTCAGCGGGAGAAGGGAATGAGCAGTTCTTC. Translating gives CASSPTSAGEGNEQFF. Complete variable domain (other parts from reference TRBV18 and TRBJ2-1): NAGVMQNPRHLVRRRGQEARLRCSPMKGHSHVYWYRQLPEEGLKFMVYLQKENIIDESGMPKERFSAEFPKEGPSILRIQQVVRGDSAAYFCASSPTSAGEGNEQFFGPGTRLTVL.